These 14 T cell receptor beta chains share one sample of origin, sequenced in a study of CD8 T cells in Susac syndrome. Reverse transcription used roughly 0.45 to 1 ug RNA and random hexamers. TCRdb analysed the immunoSEQ multiplex PCR reads with MiXCR anew, one entry per CDR3 protein. There are about 250,000 distinct CDR3 sequences in the sample; around 93% occur only once, and 0.065% to 0.075% lies in the top ten. The sequenced sample consisted of CD4+ T cells from PBMCs. The receptors shown here come from a human donor with multiple sclerosis.

The gene calls are TRBV7-2 and TRBJ1-1; no reliable D call. This CDR3 contains 15 residues. V shed 3 bases and J shed 0 bases, with 11 bases lying between them. Germline lookup yields CDR1 SGHTA and CDR2 FQGNSA. The CDR3, as DNA: TGTGCCAGCAGCTTCCCTACAGCCATGAACACTGAAGCTTTCTTT. Translated, it gives CASSFPTAMNTEAFF.

The chain recombines TRBV20-1 with TRBJ1-5; D remains unclear. V lost 0 bases and J lost 0, with 12 bases in between. Germline CDR1 and CDR2: DFQATT and SNEGSKA (reference sequence). The CDR3 has 16 residues. Here the CDR3 DNA reads TGCAGTGCTAGAGATCAGGAGTCATATAGCAATCAGCCCCAGCATTTT. Translating gives CSARDQESYSNQPQHF.

J is TRBJ2-5 and V is TRBV4-1; D may match TRBD1 or TRBD2 (6 bases each). Germline-derived CDR1 and CDR2 are MGHRA and YSYEKL. The CDR3 extends over 16 amino acids. The ends were cut back, 3 bases at V and 2 bases at J, with 16 bases in the middle. Here the CDR3 reads CASSQKEGGGQETQYF. CDR3 sequence (DNA): TGCGCCAGCAGCCAGAAAGAGGGGGGCGGACAAGAGACCCAGTACTTC.

The chain recombines TRBV5-1 with TRBJ2-3; the D call may be TRBD1 or TRBD2 (5 bases each). Deletions cut 1 base from V and 6 bases from J, with 18 bases between. The CDR3 loop spans 16 amino acids. The germline V gene encodes CDR1 SGHRS and CDR2 YFSETQ. CDR3 nucleotides: TGCGCCAGCAGCTTGAGGGACGCCTTTATCATGGATACGCAGTATTTT. It translates to CASSLRDAFIMDTQYF. The full variable domain, completed using reference TRBV5-1 and TRBJ2-3, is KAGVTQTPRYLIKTRGQQVTLSCSPISGHRSVSWYQQTPGQGLQFLFEYFSETQRNKGNFPGRFSGRQFSNSRSEMNVSTLELGDSALYLCASSLRDAFIMDTQYFGPGTRLTVL.

The CDR3 coding sequence is TGTGCCAGCAGTTTATTGGGGGCCCCTCCCACTGAAGCTTTCTTT. It encodes CASSLLGAPPTEAFF. The rearrangement joins TRBV28 to TRBJ1-1, with TRBD1 as a possible D gene (6 bases). V was clipped by 1 base and J by 4 bases, with 13 bases between them. The germline CDR1 and CDR2 sequences are MDHEN and SYDVKM. The CDR3 spans 15 residues.

The chain uses TRBV29-1 and TRBJ2-7, with 7 bases fitting TRBD2. CDR1 is SQVTM, CDR2 ANQGSEA, per germline. The CDR3 totals 14 residues. The V gene end was trimmed by 1 base and the J gene end by 4 bases; junction bases not matched to a gene: 7. This chain's CDR3 is CSVEGAQGGYEQYF. The CDR3 bases are TGCAGCGTTGAAGGGGCGCAGGGAGGGTACGAGCAGTACTTC.

The chain couples TRBV24-1 to TRBJ1-2; 7 bases align to TRBD1. Germline V gene sequence: CDR1 KGHDR, CDR2 SFDVKD. V was clipped by 2 bases and J by 2 bases; unmatched bases: 4. This CDR3 is built from 15 residues. The CDR3 DNA reads as TGTGCCACCAGTGATTACAGGGGCGGAAACTATGGCTACACCTTC. The encoded protein is CATSDYRGGNYGYTF.

The chain joins TRBV24-1 to TRBJ2-1; 9 bases line up with TRBD1. The trim removed 3 bases at V and 4 bases at J, leaving 6 bases unmatched. This CDR3 region has 16 residues. From germline, CDR1 is KGHDR and CDR2 SFDVKD. CDR3 sequence: CATSDRGQGAYNEQFF. Written as DNA, the CDR3 is TGTGCCACCAGTGATCGGGGACAGGGTGCGTACAATGAGCAGTTCTTC.

The chain employs TRBV29-1 and TRBJ2-5; 9 bases line up with TRBD1. This CDR3 is 15 amino acids long. J gave up 3 bases and V 1 base, and 6 bases lay outside the gene matches. Germline CDR1 is SQVTM and CDR2 is ANQGSEA. The CDR3 is CSVEGQQGAEETQYF. CDR3 nucleotide sequence: TGCAGCGTTGAAGGGCAACAGGGGGCGGAAGAGACCCAGTACTTC.

The chain carries TRBV29-1 and TRBJ2-1; 8 bases are shared with TRBD2. This CDR3 comprises 12 residues. V shed 4 bases and J 7 bases; nucleotides not matched to a gene: 3. Germline-derived CDR1 and CDR2 are SQVTM and ANQGSEA. Here the CDR3 reads CSVGVAGNEQFF. The CDR3 DNA reads as TGCAGCGTTGGGGTAGCGGGGAATGAGCAGTTCTTC.

The chain has TRBV29-1 and TRBJ2-5; D possibly matches TRBD1 or TRBD2 (5 bases each). The ends were cut back, 5 bases at V and 6 bases at J, with 13 bases in the middle. The CDR3 runs to 12 residues. Per the germline V gene, CDR1 is SQVTM and CDR2 is ANQGSEA. This CDR3 reads CSVSPQGQTQYF. The CDR3 DNA reads as TGCAGCGTTTCCCCCCAGGGACAGACCCAGTACTTC.

V usage is TRBV14 and J usage is TRBJ1-1; D not certain. V lost 0 bases and J 4 bases, leaving 9 bases between the germline ends. In germline, CDR1 is SGHDN, CDR2 FVKESK. The length of the CDR3 is 14 residues. Written as DNA, the CDR3 is TGTGCCAGCAGCCAAGAGGTCACGAGCACTGAAGCTTTCTTT. It yields the protein CASSQEVTSTEAFF.

The V and J genes are TRBV5-1 and TRBJ2-1; D is uncertain. The V gene lost 0 bases and the J gene lost 6 bases, with 7 bases spanning the gap. The V gene's germline CDR1 is SGHRS and CDR2 YFSETQ. The CDR3 runs 13 residues. DNA for the CDR3: TGCGCCAGCAGCTTGGGTCCCCCCAATGAGCAGTTCTTC. Its protein is CASSLGPPNEQFF.

This chain links TRBV12-3 or TRBV12-4 with TRBJ2-7, with a possible D match to TRBD1 (6 bases). Trimming took off 6 bases at V and 2 bases at J, with 11 bases between the two ends. The CDR3 covers 13 residues. The CDR3 reads CASSRRQAYEQYF. CDR3 in DNA: TGTGCCAGCAGCCGAAGACAGGCCTACGAGCAGTACTTC.